This T cell receptor (beta chain) derives from a study of cytomegalovirus exposure and HLA in healthy donors. Findings and limits, study-wide: Later analysis identified about 18,000 TCR beta sequences associated with HLA alleles, using a false discovery rate threshold of 0.05.

On this clone: The target antigen is unknown.

The PCR used 60 Vbeta and 13 Jbeta primers. TCRdb's table, derived via immunoSEQ multiplex PCR, lists solely in-frame clones and lacks some. Seen here are about 120,000 clones, around 76% observed once, and the top ten hold 30%. Sequencing used PBMCs. This TCR was sampled from a man in his 60s in good health and CMV-seropositive.

The CDR3 region is CASSLRFTGELFF. The CDR3 DNA reads as TGCGCCAGCAGCCTTAGATTCACCGGGGAGCTGTTTTTT. J is TRBJ2-2 and V is TRBV5-1; no definite D call. Trimming cost V 4 bases and J 4 bases, with 8 bases left between them. This CDR3 region has 13 residues. Germline CDR1 SGHRS, CDR2 YFSETQ.